The next 25 T cell receptor beta chains were all read from a single sample in a study of glioma-infiltrating T cells. The iRepertoire nested amplicon-rescue multiplex PCR amplified TCR alpha and beta CDR3s from RNA. TCRdb re-analysed the multiplex PCR reads in MiXCR, keeping a single row per CDR3 protein. The repertoire includes 150,000 to 200,000 distinct CDR3 sequences, over 25% of them detected once, and around 20% sits in the top ten. Sequenced material: glioma tissue, nonneoplastic brain tissue, or PBMCs (not recorded which). The receptors come from a human donor with low-grade glioma or glioblastoma, undergoing nonglioma brain surgery, or in good health (not recorded which).

To note about this clonotype: Relative to the germline gene, one junction end is altered; a read error may explain this. V and J are TRBV18 and TRBJ1-2; TRBD1 might be the D (6 bases). The CDR3 loop spans 15 amino acids. Germline values: CDR1 KGHSH, CDR2 LQKENI. CDR3 protein: CASSPSAGVEAGHTF. The DNA for the CDR3 is TGTGCCAGCTCACCCTCGGCAGGGGTGGAGGCTGGCCACACCTTC.

This clonotype was detected many times. CDR3 sequence: CASRQRGTETQYF. CDR3 DNA: TGTGCCAGCAGACAACGGGGGACAGAGACCCAGTACTTC. This chain uses TRBV3-1 with TRBJ2-5; D is perhaps TRBD2 (6 bases). Trimming removed 6 bases at V and 4 bases at J, with 12 bases between. This CDR3 contains 13 residues. Germline V gives CDR1 LGHDT, CDR2 YNNKEL (reference sequence).

In regard to this clonotype: A read error may account for a junction end that differs from germline. The chain is built from TRBV7-2 and TRBJ2-7; D might be TRBD1 or TRBD2, each matching 5 bases. Looked up from germline, CDR1 is SGHTA and CDR2 is FQGNSA. The CDR3 consists of 14 residues. CDR3 in amino acids: CANSTRLGVNEQYF. The CDR3 DNA sequence: TGTGCCAACAGCACTCGCTTGGGGGTCAATGAGCAGTACTTC.

The sample holds many counts of this clonotype. This chain connects TRBV20-1 to TRBJ2-3; 8 nucleotides agree with TRBD1. This CDR3 comprises 14 residues. The V gene's germline CDR1 is DFQATT and CDR2 SNEGSKA (reference sequence). With 4 bases clipped from V and 2 bases from J, the junction kept 5 bases outside the gene matches. CDR3 loop: CSAMGQALTDTQYF. In DNA, the CDR3 is TGCAGTGCTATGGGACAGGCGCTCACAGATACGCAGTATTTT.

The J gene is TRBJ2-7, the V gene TRBV4-1; D not resolved. The V end lost 0 bases, the J end lost 10 bases, and 16 bases lay between the germline ends. CDR1 is MGHRA, CDR2 YSYEKL, per germline. The CDR3 is made up of 14 amino acids. The CDR3 protein is CASSQDLLSVLQYF. CDR3 coding DNA: TGCGCCAGCAGCCAAGATCTTCTCTCGGTGCTACAGTACTTC.

In regard to this clonotype: The junction departs from germline at one end; a sequencing error may be responsible. The chain has TRBV3-1 and TRBJ2-7; TRBD2 aligns across 9 bases. CDR1 and CDR2 from the germline V gene are LGHDT and YNNKEL (reference sequence). CDR3 length: 16 residues. The CDR3 DNA sequence: TGCGCCAGCAGCCAAGATGGGGGGACTAGCACTTACGAGCAGTACTTC. As protein: CASSQDGGTSTYEQYF.

This clonotype was recorded at least ten times. The chain has TRBV27 and TRBJ2-5; D not certain. Trimming cost V 8 bases and J 5 bases, with 9 bases left between them. CDR1 is MNHEY and CDR2 is SMNVEV in the germline V gene (reference sequence). The length of the CDR3 is 11 residues. CDR3 coding DNA: TGTGCCAGCCTACTGGGGGAGACCCAGTACTTC. It specifies CASLLGETQYF.

This clonotype appeared many times. The chain uses TRBV12-3 or TRBV12-4 and TRBJ1-1; D is uncertain. V was cut by 3 bases and J by 4 bases, with 9 bases left in between. This CDR3 is built from 13 residues. The CDR3 loop reads CASSFSVGTEAFF. The CDR3, as DNA: TGTGCCAGCAGTTTTAGTGTAGGCACTGAAGCTTTCTTT.

Only a few counts were recorded for this clonotype. V usage is TRBV5-1 and J usage is TRBJ1-4; 8 bases line up with TRBD1. The germline V gene has CDR1 SGHRS and CDR2 YFSETQ. The CDR3 spans 18 residues. V shed 4 bases and J 4 bases; nucleotides not matched to a gene: 15. The CDR3 loop is CASSQRRLQGADNEKLFF. CDR3 bases: TGCGCCAGCAGCCAAAGGAGGCTTCAGGGGGCGGATAATGAAAAACTGTTTTTT.

V gene TRBV6-2 or TRBV6-3 combines with J gene TRBJ2-3; 10 bases map to TRBD2. This CDR3 comprises 17 residues. Germline values: CDR1 MNHEY, CDR2 SVGEGT. With 2 bases clipped from V and 1 base from J, the junction kept 6 bases outside the gene matches. The CDR3 region has the DNA TGTGCCAGCAGTTACCGGCTAGCGGGAGTAGGCACAGATACGCAGTATTTT. Translation gives CASSYRLAGVGTDTQYF.

This clonotype occurred many times. Here the CDR3 reads CASSWTGLAGVYNEQFF. CDR3 nucleotide sequence: TGCGCCAGCAGCTGGACGGGACTAGCGGGAGTCTACAATGAGCAGTTCTTC. The V and J genes are TRBV5-1 and TRBJ2-1, with 14 bases fitting TRBD2. Looked up from germline, CDR1 is SGHRS and CDR2 is YFSETQ. The CDR3 runs to 17 residues. After removal of 3 bases from V and 3 bases from J, the junction contained 5 bases not matched to a gene.

The V and J genes are TRBV19 and TRBJ1-5; D is perhaps TRBD1 (5 bases). Trimming cost V 4 bases and J 7 bases, with 17 bases left between them. Germline V gene sequence: CDR1 LNHDA, CDR2 SQIVND (reference sequence). The CDR3 length is 15 residues. The CDR3 reads CASSSAGREGQPQHF. The CDR3 DNA follows: TGTGCCAGTAGTAGTGCAGGGAGGGAGGGGCAGCCCCAGCATTTT. Together with reference TRBV19 and TRBJ1-5, the CDR3 gives the full variable domain: DGGITQSPKYLFRKEGQNVTLSCEQNLNHDAMYWYRQDPGQGLRLIYYSQIVNDFQKGDIAEGYSVSREKKESFPLTVTSAQKNPTAFYLCASSSAGREGQPQHFGDGTRLSIL.

This clonotype has ten or more counts. The rearrangement uses TRBV10-3 and TRBJ1-4; 7 bases line up with TRBD1. The CDR3 consists of 13 residues. J lost 8 bases, V lost 10 bases, and 10 bases had no gene match. Germline CDR1 is ENHRY and CDR2 is SYGVKD. The CDR3 loop is CATGDREVEKLFF. As DNA, the CDR3 is TGTGCCACCGGAGACAGGGAAGTGGAAAAACTGTTTTTT.

This clonotype was seen ten or more times. This chain connects TRBV15 to TRBJ1-3; 8 bases line up with TRBD1. In germline, CDR1 is LNHNV, CDR2 YYDKDF (reference sequence). The CDR3 sequence is 17 residues long. Trimming at V came to 1 base and at J to 0 bases, leaving 5 bases not matched to a gene. CDR3 coding DNA: TGTGCCACCAGCAGAGGCGGACAGGGCCGCTCTGGAAACACCATATATTTT. Its protein is CATSRGGQGRSGNTIYF.

Ten or more counts support this clonotype. The chain employs TRBV28 and TRBJ2-7; 8 positions agree with TRBD2. With V trimmed by 6 bases and J by 1 base, 8 bases remained unmatched. Germline V lookup: CDR1 MDHEN, CDR2 SYDVKM. The CDR3 loop spans 15 amino acids. The CDR3 DNA is TGTGCCAGCAGCTTCCTCGGACTAGCTTCCTACGAGCAGTACTTC. Translated: CASSFLGLASYEQYF.

This clonotype has a handful of counts. The V call is TRBV30, the J call TRBJ2-3; unclear D gene. Germline CDR1 and CDR2: GTSNPN and SVGIG (reference sequence). This CDR3 spans 13 amino acids. Trimming stripped 4 bases from V and 4 bases from J, with 12 bases between. In DNA form, the CDR3 reads TGTGCCTGGACAGGCAATTCCCCAGATACGCAGTATTTT. Translating gives CAWTGNSPDTQYF.

Ten or more counts support this clonotype. This rearrangement joins TRBV28 to TRBJ1-2, with a weak D call TRBD1 (5 bases). With 1 base removed from V and 2 bases from J, the gap between germline ends came to 14 bases. Per the germline V gene, CDR1 is MDHEN and CDR2 is SYDVKM. The CDR3 consists of 16 residues. The CDR3 DNA reads TGTGCCAGCAGTTTATCGGCTTTTGGGGGGAACTATGGCTACACCTTC. Protein sequence: CASSLSAFGGNYGYTF.

This clonotype was counted ten times or more. The rearrangement joins TRBV15 to TRBJ1-1; D call uncertain. V shed 0 bases and J shed 5 bases, with 10 bases lying between them. The CDR3 sequence is 14 residues long. CDR1 and CDR2 from the germline V gene are LNHNV and YYDKDF (reference sequence). CDR3 loop: CATSRDTPGTEAFF. In DNA, the CDR3 is TGTGCCACCAGCAGAGACACCCCGGGTACTGAAGCTTTCTTT.

The chain is built from TRBV6-2 or TRBV6-3 and TRBJ1-1; the D is unclear. CDR1 and CDR2 (germline): MNHEY, SVGEGT. Trimming pared 6 bases from V and 4 bases from J, leaving 12 bases between. This CDR3 comprises 13 residues. CDR3 region: CASSSAVGTEAFF. CDR3 sequence (DNA): TGTGCCAGCAGCTCGGCAGTGGGCACTGAAGCTTTCTTT.

As for this clonotype: The conserved final phenylalanine or tryptophan is absent from the CDR3, which likely points to a read error. V gene TRBV20-1 combines with J gene TRBJ2-1; 11 bases line up with TRBD2. V lost 0 bases and J lost 7; bases outside the gene matches: 5. Per germline, CDR1 DFQATT and CDR2 SNEGSKA (reference sequence). This CDR3 spans 15 amino acids. CDR3 nucleotide sequence: TGCAGTGCTAGAGACGGACTAGCGGGCGGGAATGAGCAGTTCTTA. Translating it yields CSARDGLAGGNEQFL.

This clonotype showed up many times. V is TRBV7-8 and J is TRBJ1-3; D unresolved. The CDR3 length is 16 residues. The V end was cut by 5 bases, the J end by 0 bases, with 14 bases between. Germline CDR1 is SGHVS and CDR2 is FQNEAQ. The CDR3 sequence is CASSPGRTFSGNTIYF. As DNA, the CDR3 is TGTGCCAGCAGCCCCGGACGGACTTTCTCTGGAAACACCATATATTTT.

This chain uses TRBV5-1 with TRBJ2-7; perhaps TRBD1 as D (5 bases). V gave up 7 bases and J gave up 0 bases, with 11 bases separating them. Per germline, CDR1 SGHRS and CDR2 YFSETQ. This CDR3 has 13 amino acids. As DNA, the CDR3 is TGCGCCAGCCGACAGTCGAGCTCCTACGAGCAGTACTTC. Amino acid sequence: CASRQSSSYEQYF.

There are many counts of this clonotype. This chain links TRBV12-3 or TRBV12-4 with TRBJ1-3; D ambiguous. This CDR3 has 12 amino acids. V was clipped by 1 base and J by 16 bases, with 14 bases between them. Here the CDR3 reads CASSLVDGPWYF. The DNA of the CDR3 is TGTGCCAGCAGTTTAGTGGACGGCCCCTGGTATTTT.

This clonotype turned up a few times. The chain carries TRBV5-6 and TRBJ1-1, with a possible D match to TRBD1 (5 bases). From germline, CDR1 is SGHDT and CDR2 YYEEEE. Trimming cost V 4 bases and J 0 bases, with 16 bases left between them. This CDR3 contains 16 residues. In DNA, the CDR3 is TGTGCCAGCAGCGTGAGGCCGGGACGGCTGAACACTGAAGCTTTCTTT. Protein: CASSVRPGRLNTEAFF.

This clonotype was seen just once. A much larger clone sits a single nucleotide away, making a read error possible. CDR3 in amino acids: CASRHQAGTSGTQETQYF. The CDR3 region has the DNA TGCGCCAGCAGACACCAAGCCGGGACTAGCGGGACCCAAGAGACCCAGTACTTC. The chain uses TRBV4-1 and TRBJ2-5; 13 bases line up with TRBD2. The length of the CDR3 is 18 residues. V lost 6 bases to trimming and J lost 1 base; unmatched junction nucleotides: 11. Germline CDR1 is MGHRA and CDR2 is YSYEKL.